A selection of T cell receptor beta chains follows, all from one sample in a study of T cell responses to AZD1222 COVID-19 vaccine. The protocol was immunoSEQ multiplex PCR, while the TCRdb copy is restricted to in-frame clones and leaves out a portion. This sample has around 160,000 clones, with about 91% found just once. The source was peripheral blood, collected 28 days after the second AZD1222 dose. The receptors derive from an adult who received the AZD1222 COVID-19 vaccine. Both conserved end residues are part of each CDR3. A D gene is named only where the DNA matches it firmly. Size tells how often a clone was seen (once, few, many) or the class of an expanded clone, and some rows leave it out.

d_gene	v_gene	abundance	j_gene	CDR3aa	CDR3nt
.	TRBV30	.	TRBJ1-6	CAWTPLRGLESNSPLHF	TGTGCCTGGACCCCGTTGAGGGGCCTCGAATCAAATTCACCCCTCCACTTT
.	TRBV28	.	TRBJ1-6	CASSLGGPSNSPLHF	TGTGCCAGCAGTTTGGGGGGACCGAGTAATTCACCCCTCCACTTT
TRBD1	TRBV10-3	.	TRBJ1-1	CAISVGQMGEAFF	TGTGCCATCAGTGTGGGACAGATGGGTGAAGCTTTCTTT
TRBD1	TRBV7-9	.	TRBJ1-1	CASTSAAGQGDTEAFF	TGTGCCAGCACTTCTGCCGCGGGACAGGGTGACACTGAAGCTTTCTTT
.	TRBV12-3/TRBV12-4	.	TRBJ1-1	CASSLGGNTEAFF	TGTGCCAGCAGCCTCGGTGGGAACACTGAAGCTTTCTTT
.	TRBV7-8	.	TRBJ1-2	CASSLIGGGYTF	TGTGCCAGCAGCCTCATAGGGGGGGGCTACACCTTC
TRBD2	TRBV28	.	TRBJ2-2	CASSSPGLENTGELFF	TGTGCCAGCAGTTCGCCGGGACTAGAGAACACCGGGGAGCTGTTTTTT
.	TRBV18	once	TRBJ1-2	CASSPSGGESASYGYTF	TGTGCCAGCTCACCTTCGGGAGGGGAAAGCGCGAGCTATGGCTACACCTTC
.	TRBV2	.	TRBJ1-3	CASGVSFGGTGNTIYF	TGTGCCAGCGGAGTGAGTTTCGGGGGAACTGGAAACACCATATATTTT
TRBD2	TRBV19	.	TRBJ2-1	CASSIGTSGRALYNEQFF	TGTGCCAGTAGTATAGGGACTAGCGGGAGGGCCCTCTACAATGAGCAGTTCTTC
TRBD1	TRBV11-2	once	TRBJ1-2	CASSLTGGWDGYTF	TGTGCCAGCAGCTTGACAGGGGGCTGGGATGGCTACACCTTC